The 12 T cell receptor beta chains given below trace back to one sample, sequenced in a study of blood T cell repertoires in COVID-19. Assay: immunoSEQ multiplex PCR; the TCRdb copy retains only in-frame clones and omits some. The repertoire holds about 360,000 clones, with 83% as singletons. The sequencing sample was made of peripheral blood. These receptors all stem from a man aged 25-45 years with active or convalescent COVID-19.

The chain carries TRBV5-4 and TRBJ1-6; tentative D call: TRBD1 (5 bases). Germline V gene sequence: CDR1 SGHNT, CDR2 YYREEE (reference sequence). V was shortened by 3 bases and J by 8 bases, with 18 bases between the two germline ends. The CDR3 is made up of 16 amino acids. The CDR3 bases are TGTGCCAGCAGCTCCTACTCGTCGGGGACTGATTCACCCCTCCACTTT. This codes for CASSSYSSGTDSPLHF.

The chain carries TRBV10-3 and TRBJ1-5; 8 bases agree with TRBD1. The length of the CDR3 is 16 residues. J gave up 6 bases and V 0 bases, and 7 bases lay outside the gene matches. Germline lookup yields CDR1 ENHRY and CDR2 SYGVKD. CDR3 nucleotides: TGTGCCATCAGTGAGTCGACTCAGGGGGCGCCTCAGCCCCAGCATTTT. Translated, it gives CAISESTQGAPQPQHF.

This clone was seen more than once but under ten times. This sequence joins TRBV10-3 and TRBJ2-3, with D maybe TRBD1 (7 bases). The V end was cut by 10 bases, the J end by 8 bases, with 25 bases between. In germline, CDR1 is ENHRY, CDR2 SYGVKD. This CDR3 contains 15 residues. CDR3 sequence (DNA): TGTGCCACCGATCGGGGGACAGTGGCGCAGGGTACGCAGTATTTT. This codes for CATDRGTVAQGTQYF.

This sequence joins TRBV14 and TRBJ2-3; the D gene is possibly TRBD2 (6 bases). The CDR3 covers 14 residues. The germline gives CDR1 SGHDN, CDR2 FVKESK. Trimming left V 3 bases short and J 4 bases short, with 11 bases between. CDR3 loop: CASSQMAGSDTQYF. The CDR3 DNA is TGTGCCAGCAGCCAGATGGCGGGGTCAGATACGCAGTATTTT.

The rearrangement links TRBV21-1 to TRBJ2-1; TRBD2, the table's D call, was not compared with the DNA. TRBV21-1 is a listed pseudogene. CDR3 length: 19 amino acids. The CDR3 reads CASSKGKTSGPTPYNEQFF. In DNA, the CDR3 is TGTGCCAGCAGCAAAGGGAAGACTAGCGGGCCCACCCCCTACAATGAGCAGTTCTTC.

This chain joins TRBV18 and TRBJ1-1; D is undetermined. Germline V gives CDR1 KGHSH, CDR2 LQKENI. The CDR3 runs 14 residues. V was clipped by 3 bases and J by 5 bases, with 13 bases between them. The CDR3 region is CASSPRIVGTEAFF. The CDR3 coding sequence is TGTGCCAGCTCACCCAGAATTGTCGGGACTGAAGCTTTCTTT.

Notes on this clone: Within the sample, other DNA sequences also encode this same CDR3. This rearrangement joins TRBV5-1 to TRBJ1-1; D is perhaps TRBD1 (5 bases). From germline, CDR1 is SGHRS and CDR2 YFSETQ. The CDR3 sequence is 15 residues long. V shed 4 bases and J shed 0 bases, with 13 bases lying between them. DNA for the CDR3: TGCGCCAGCAGCCCCCGGGGCGGGATGAACACTGAAGCTTTCTTT. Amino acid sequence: CASSPRGGMNTEAFF.

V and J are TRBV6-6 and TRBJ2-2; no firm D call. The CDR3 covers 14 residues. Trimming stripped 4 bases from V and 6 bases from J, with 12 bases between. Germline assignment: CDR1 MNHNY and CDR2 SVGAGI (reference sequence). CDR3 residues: CASSSPLMAGELFF. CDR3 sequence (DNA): TGTGCCAGCAGTTCCCCCCTAATGGCCGGGGAGCTGTTTTTT.

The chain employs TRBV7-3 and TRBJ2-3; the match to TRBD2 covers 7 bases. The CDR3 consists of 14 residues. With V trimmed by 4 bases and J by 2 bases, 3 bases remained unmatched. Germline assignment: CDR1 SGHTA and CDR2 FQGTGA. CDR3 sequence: CASSSGTITDTQYF. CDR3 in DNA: TGTGCCAGCAGCTCCGGGACTATCACAGATACGCAGTATTTT.

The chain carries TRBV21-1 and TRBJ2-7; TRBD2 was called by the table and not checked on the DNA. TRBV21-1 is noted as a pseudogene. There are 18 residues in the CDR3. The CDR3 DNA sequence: TGTGCCAGCAGCAAAGCAGGGACTAGCGGGAGGAGCTCCTACGAGCAGTACTTC. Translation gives CASSKAGTSGRSSYEQYF.

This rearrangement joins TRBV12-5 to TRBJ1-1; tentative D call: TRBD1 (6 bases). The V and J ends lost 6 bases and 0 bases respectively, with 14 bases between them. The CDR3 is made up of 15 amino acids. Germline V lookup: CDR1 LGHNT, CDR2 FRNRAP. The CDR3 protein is CASGLQQGLNTEAFF. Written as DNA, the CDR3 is TGTGCTAGTGGCCTCCAACAGGGACTGAACACTGAAGCTTTCTTT. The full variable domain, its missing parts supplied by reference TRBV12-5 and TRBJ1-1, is DARVTQTPRHKVTEMGQEVTMRCQPILGHNTVFWYRQTMMQGLELLAYFRNRAPLDDSGMPKDRFSAEMPDATLATLKIQPSEPRDSAVYFCASGLQQGLNTEAFFGQGTRLTVV.

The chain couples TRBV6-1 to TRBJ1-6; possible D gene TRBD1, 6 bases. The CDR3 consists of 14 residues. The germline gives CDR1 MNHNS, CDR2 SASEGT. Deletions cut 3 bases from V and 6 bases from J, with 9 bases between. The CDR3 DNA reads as TGTGCCAGCAGTGAGGACAGTAGTAATTCACCCCTCCACTTT. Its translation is CASSEDSSNSPLHF.